This entry lists 13 T cell receptor beta chains sequenced from one sample in a study of blood T cell repertoires in COVID-19. Sequencing was performed with immunoSEQ multiplex PCR; in TCRdb, only in-frame clones are kept and a portion is missing. The sample comprises approximately 220,000 clones, more than 85% of which are singletons, and more than 2.5% rests with the top ten. Sequencing was done on a sample of peripheral blood. The receptor source for this set is a man aged 55 to 70 with acute or convalescent COVID-19.

The chain links TRBV12-3 or TRBV12-4 to TRBJ1-2; perhaps TRBD1 as D (6 bases). Trimming shortened V by 3 bases and J by 8 bases, and 13 bases separated the two germline ends. The CDR3 loop spans 13 amino acids. Here the CDR3 DNA reads TGTGCCAGCAGTTTGGGAGGGGGTAGCGGCTACACCTTC. Translated: CASSLGGGSGYTF.

The V call is TRBV28, the J call TRBJ2-6; TRBD2 agrees at 8 bases. This CDR3 has 16 residues. Germline loops: CDR1 MDHEN, CDR2 SYDVKM. V was pared by 5 bases and J by 2 bases, with 5 bases of the junction left unmatched. The DNA of the CDR3 is TGTGCCAGCAGTCCAGCGACTAGCGCTGGGGCCAACGTCCTGACTTTC. It yields the protein CASSPATSAGANVLTF.

The chain combines TRBV5-1 with TRBJ2-5; possible D gene TRBD2, 6 bases. V was shortened by 6 bases and J by 4 bases, with 13 bases between the two germline ends. The CDR3 sequence is 13 residues long. Per the germline V gene, CDR1 is SGHRS and CDR2 is YFSETQ. The CDR3 coding sequence is TGCGCCAGCATGGGGGGAGTAACAGAGACCCAGTACTTC. Translated, it gives CASMGGVTETQYF.

This clone was detected once. In DNA form, the CDR3 reads TGCGCCAGCAGTACCGACAGGGACACTGAAGCTTTCTTT. Its protein is CASSTDRDTEAFF. The chain employs TRBV10-2 and TRBJ1-1; 7 nucleotides line up with TRBD1. After removal of 5 bases from V and 3 bases from J, the junction contained 3 bases not matched to a gene. CDR1 and CDR2 (germline): WSHSY, SAAADI. This CDR3 has 13 residues.

This clone has only one observation. V and J are TRBV7-2 and TRBJ1-5; 9 positions agree with TRBD1. Germline trimming cut 1 base from V and 6 bases from J; bases unmatched to any gene: 7. The germline V gene encodes CDR1 SGHTA and CDR2 FQGNSA. The CDR3 runs to 16 residues. This CDR3 reads CASSLGSDRGGQPQHF. DNA for the CDR3: TGTGCCAGCAGCTTAGGCTCGGACAGGGGAGGTCAGCCCCAGCATTTT.

This chain connects TRBV5-1 to TRBJ2-7, with a weak D call TRBD2 (6 bases). This CDR3 comprises 14 residues. The V gene's germline CDR1 is SGHRS and CDR2 YFSETQ. V was pared by 1 base and J by 6 bases, with 14 bases between. CDR3 nucleotide sequence: TGCGCCAGCAGCTTGATGCCTGGGGGAGGCGAGCAGTACTTC. This encodes CASSLMPGGGEQYF.

The chain has TRBV18 and TRBJ2-3, with a weak D call TRBD1 (6 bases). Germline V gene sequence: CDR1 KGHSH, CDR2 LQKENI. The CDR3 is 16 residues long. V was pared by 6 bases and J by 0 bases, with 16 bases between. The CDR3 coding sequence is TGTGCCAGCTCCACCTTGGGGGCCGGAAGCACAGATACGCAGTATTTT. This gives the protein CASSTLGAGSTDTQYF.

For this clone: The junction and the germline gene differ at one end; a read error may be behind it. V and J are TRBV7-3 and TRBJ2-7, with 7 bases lining up with TRBD1. The CDR3 runs 15 residues. CDR1 and CDR2 from the germline V gene are SGHTA and FQGTGA. CDR3 bases: TGTGCCAGCAGCCTAACCAGGGACAGCCCCTACGAGCAGTACTTC. Its protein is CASSLTRDSPYEQYF. The whole variable domain, filled in from reference TRBV7-3 and TRBJ2-7, reads GAGVSQTPSNKVTEKGKYVELRCDPISGHTALYWYRQSLGQGPEFLIYFQGTGAADDSGLPNDRFFAVRPEGSVSTLKIQRTERGDSAVYLCASSLTRDSPYEQYFGPGTRLTVT.

The chain couples TRBV7-3 to TRBJ2-1, with TRBD1 matching 8 bases. V shed 3 bases and J 14 bases; nucleotides not matched to a gene: 9. Germline V CDR1 and CDR2: SGHTA, FQGTGA. CDR3 length equals 13 residues. CDR3 residues: CASSFQGTGEKFF. CDR3 bases: TGTGCCAGCAGCTTCCAGGGGACAGGAGAGAAGTTCTTC.

This chain connects TRBV6-1 to TRBJ1-2; 8 bases map to TRBD1. The CDR3 is 16 amino acids. Germline V lookup: CDR1 MNHNS, CDR2 SASEGT. Unmatched junction bases numbered 8, after V lost 1 base and J lost 4 bases. DNA of the CDR3: TGTGCCAGCAGTGAAGTCTGGCAGGGGGCGGCCTATGGCTACACCTTC. It codes for CASSEVWQGAAYGYTF.

This clone was seen once. The chain uses TRBV3-1 (or the pseudogene TRBV3-2) and TRBJ2-1; 8 bases match TRBD2. Germline lookup yields CDR1 LGHDT and CDR2 YNNKEL (reference sequence). The V and J ends lost 4 bases and 1 base, in that order; junction bases with no gene match: 6. The CDR3 runs 16 residues. The CDR3 region is CASSRRLASSYNEQFF. The CDR3 DNA is TGTGCCAGCAGCCGTAGACTAGCGTCGTCCTACAATGAGCAGTTCTTC.

Only one count was recorded for this clone. The CDR3 loop reads CASSFGGGYTDTQYF. In DNA, the CDR3 is TGTGCCAGCAGCTTCGGAGGGGGCTACACAGATACGCAGTATTTT. V usage is TRBV7-2 and J usage is TRBJ2-3; perhaps TRBD1 as D (7 bases). Germline V gene lookup returns CDR1 SGHTA and CDR2 FQGNSA. Trimming pared 3 bases from V and 2 bases from J, leaving 12 bases between. CDR3 length equals 15 residues.

This sequence joins TRBV29-1 and TRBJ2-7; tentative D call: TRBD2 (5 bases). The CDR3 sequence is 13 residues long. The germline V gene encodes CDR1 SQVTM and CDR2 ANQGSEA. V lost 7 bases, J lost 1 base, and 14 bases lay in between. CDR3 sequence reads: CSGGSGMSYEQYF. The CDR3 nucleotides read TGCAGCGGTGGGAGTGGGATGTCCTACGAGCAGTACTTC.